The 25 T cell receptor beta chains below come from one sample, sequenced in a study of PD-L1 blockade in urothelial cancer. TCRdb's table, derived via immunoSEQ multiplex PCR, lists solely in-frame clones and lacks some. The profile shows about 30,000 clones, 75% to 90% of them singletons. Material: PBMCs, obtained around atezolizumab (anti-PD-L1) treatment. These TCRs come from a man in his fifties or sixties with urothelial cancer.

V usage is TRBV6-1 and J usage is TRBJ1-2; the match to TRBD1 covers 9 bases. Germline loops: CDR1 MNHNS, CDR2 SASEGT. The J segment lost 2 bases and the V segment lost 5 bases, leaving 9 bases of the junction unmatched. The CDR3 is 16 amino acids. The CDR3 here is CASSKETGGLNYGYTF. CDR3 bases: TGTGCCAGCAGTAAAGAAACAGGGGGCTTAAACTATGGCTACACCTTC.

This CDR3 reads CASSLGPGTYEQYF. The CDR3 coding sequence is TGCGCCAGCAGCTTGGGCCCAGGTACCTACGAGCAGTACTTC. The chain is built from TRBV5-1 and TRBJ2-7; D is uncertain. Germline V gives CDR1 SGHRS, CDR2 YFSETQ. Trimming stripped 0 bases from V and 2 bases from J, with 9 bases between. CDR3 size: 14 residues.

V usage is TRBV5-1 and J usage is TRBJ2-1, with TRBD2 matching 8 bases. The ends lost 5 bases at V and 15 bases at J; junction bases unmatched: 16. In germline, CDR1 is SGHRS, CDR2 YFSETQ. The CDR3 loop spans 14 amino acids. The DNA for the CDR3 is TGCGCCAGCAGACCGGACCCCTTAGCGGGGAAGTCGTTCTTC. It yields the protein CASRPDPLAGKSFF.

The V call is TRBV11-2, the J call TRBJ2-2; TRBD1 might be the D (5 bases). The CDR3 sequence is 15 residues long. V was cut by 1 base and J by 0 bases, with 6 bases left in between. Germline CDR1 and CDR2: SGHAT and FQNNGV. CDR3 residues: CASSLGQTNTGELFF. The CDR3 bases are TGTGCCAGCAGCTTAGGACAGACGAACACCGGGGAGCTGTTTTTT.

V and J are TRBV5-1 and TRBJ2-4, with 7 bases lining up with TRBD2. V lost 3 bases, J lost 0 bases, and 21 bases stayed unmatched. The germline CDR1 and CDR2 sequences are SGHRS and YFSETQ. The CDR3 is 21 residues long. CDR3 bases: TGCGCCAGCAGCTCGTTCCCTGGAACGGGGCGGGGGTCCCTAGCCAAAAACATTCAGTACTTC. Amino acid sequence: CASSSFPGTGRGSLAKNIQYF.

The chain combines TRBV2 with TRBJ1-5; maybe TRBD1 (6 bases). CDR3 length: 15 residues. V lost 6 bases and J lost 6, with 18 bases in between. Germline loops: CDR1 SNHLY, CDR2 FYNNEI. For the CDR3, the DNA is TGTGCCAGCAGCCTCGACAGGAAAACTGGTCAGCCCCAGCATTTT. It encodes CASSLDRKTGQPQHF.

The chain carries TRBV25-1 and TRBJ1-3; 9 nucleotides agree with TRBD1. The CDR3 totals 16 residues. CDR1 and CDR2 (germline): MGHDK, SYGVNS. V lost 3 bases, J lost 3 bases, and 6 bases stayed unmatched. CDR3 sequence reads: CASSEGDRAVGNTIYF. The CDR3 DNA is TGTGCCAGCAGTGAGGGGGACAGGGCAGTTGGAAACACCATATATTTT.

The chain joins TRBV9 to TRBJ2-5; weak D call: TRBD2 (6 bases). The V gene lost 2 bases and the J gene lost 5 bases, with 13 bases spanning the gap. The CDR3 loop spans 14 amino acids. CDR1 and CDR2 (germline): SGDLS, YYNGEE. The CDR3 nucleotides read TGTGCCAGCAGCGTCCCGGGAGCGGCGGAGACCCAGTACTTC. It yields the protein CASSVPGAAETQYF.

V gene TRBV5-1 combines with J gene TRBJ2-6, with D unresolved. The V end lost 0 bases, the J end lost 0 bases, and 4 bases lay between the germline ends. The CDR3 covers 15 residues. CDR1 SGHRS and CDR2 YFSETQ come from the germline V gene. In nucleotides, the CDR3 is TGCGCCAGCAGCTTGGCCATCTCTGGGGCCAACGTCCTGACTTTC. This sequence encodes CASSLAISGANVLTF. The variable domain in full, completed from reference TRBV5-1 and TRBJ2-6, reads KAGVTQTPRYLIKTRGQQVTLSCSPISGHRSVSWYQQTPGQGLQFLFEYFSETQRNKGNFPGRFSGRQFSNSRSEMNVSTLELGDSALYLCASSLAISGANVLTFGAGSRLTVL.

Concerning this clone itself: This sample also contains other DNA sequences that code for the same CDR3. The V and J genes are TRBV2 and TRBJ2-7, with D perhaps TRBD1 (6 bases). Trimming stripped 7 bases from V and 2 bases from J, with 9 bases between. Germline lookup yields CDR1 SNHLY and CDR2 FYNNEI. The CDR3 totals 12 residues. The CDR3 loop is CASIRGPYEQYV. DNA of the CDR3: TGTGCCAGCATCAGGGGCCCCTACGAGCAGTACGTC.

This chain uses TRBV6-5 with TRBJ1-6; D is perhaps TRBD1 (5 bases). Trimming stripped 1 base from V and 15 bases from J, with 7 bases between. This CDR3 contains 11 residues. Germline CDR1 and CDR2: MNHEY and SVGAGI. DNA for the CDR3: TGTGCCAGCAGTTACTGCGGACACCTCCACTTT. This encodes CASSYCGHLHF.

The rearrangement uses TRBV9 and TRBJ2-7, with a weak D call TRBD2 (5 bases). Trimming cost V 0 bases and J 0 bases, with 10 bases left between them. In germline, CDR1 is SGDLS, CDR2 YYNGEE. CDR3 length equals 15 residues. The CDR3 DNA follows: TGTGCCAGCAGCGTAGCGGGAACGGGCTCCTACGAGCAGTACTTC. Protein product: CASSVAGTGSYEQYF.

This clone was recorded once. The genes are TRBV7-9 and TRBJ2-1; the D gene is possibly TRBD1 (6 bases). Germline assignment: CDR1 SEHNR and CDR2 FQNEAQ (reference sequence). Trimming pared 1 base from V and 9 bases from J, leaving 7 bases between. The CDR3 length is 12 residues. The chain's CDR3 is CASSLDRAEQFF. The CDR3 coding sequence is TGTGCCAGCAGCTTAGACAGGGCTGAGCAGTTCTTC.

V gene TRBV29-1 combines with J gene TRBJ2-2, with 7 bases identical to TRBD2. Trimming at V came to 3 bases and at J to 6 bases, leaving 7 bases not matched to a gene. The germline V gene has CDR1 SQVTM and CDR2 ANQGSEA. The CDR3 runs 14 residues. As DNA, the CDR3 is TGCAGCGTTGATGTCCCGACTAGCCCCGGGGAGCTGTTTTTT. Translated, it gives CSVDVPTSPGELFF.

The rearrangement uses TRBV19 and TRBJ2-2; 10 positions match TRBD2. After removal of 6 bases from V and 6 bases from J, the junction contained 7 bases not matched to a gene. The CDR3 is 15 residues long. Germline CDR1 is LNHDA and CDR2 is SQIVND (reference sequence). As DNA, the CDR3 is TGTGCCAGTAGCCAGGGACTAGCGTCCGCCGGGGAGCTGTTTTTT. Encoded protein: CASSQGLASAGELFF.

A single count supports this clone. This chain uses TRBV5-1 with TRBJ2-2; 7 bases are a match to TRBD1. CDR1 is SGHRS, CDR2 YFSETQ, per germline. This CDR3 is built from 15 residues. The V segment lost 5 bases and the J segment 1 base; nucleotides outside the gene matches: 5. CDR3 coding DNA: TGCGCCAGCAGGTCTGGGACAGTGAACACCGGGGAGCTGTTTTTT. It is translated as CASRSGTVNTGELFF.

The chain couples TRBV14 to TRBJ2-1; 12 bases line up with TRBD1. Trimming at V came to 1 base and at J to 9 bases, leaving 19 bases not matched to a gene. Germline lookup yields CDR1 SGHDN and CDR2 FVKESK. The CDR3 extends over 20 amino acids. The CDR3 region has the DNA TGTGCCAGCAGCCAAGCGAGTCCGGGACAGGGGGCTGTCCGTGCCGGTGAGCAGTTCTTC. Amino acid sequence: CASSQASPGQGAVRAGEQFF. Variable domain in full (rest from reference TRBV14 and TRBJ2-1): EAGVTQFPSHSVIEKGQTVTLRCDPISGHDNLYWYRRVMGKEIKFLLHFVKESKQDESGMPNNRFLAERTGGTYSTLKVQPAELEDSGVYFCASSQASPGQGAVRAGEQFFGPGTRLTVL.

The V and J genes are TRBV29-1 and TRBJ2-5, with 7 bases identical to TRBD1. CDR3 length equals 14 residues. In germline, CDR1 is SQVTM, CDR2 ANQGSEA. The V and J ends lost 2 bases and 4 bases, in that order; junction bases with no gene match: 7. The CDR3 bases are TGCAGCGTTGAAAAGGGGGCCCCGGGAGAGACCCAGTACTTC. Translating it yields CSVEKGAPGETQYF.

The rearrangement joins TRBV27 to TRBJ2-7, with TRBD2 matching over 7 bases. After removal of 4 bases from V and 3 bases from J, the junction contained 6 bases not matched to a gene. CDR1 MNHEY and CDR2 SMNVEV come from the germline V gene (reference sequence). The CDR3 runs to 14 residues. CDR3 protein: CASSSPLAVYEQYF. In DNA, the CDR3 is TGTGCCAGCAGTTCCCCTCTAGCGGTCTACGAGCAGTACTTC.

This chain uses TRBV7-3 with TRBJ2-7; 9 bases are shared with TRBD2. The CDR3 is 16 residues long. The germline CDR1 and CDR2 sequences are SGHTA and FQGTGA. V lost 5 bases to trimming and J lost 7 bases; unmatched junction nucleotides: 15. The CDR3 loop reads CASSPGGGRASWEQYF. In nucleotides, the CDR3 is TGTGCCAGCAGCCCCGGGGGCGGGAGGGCCTCGTGGGAGCAGTACTTC.

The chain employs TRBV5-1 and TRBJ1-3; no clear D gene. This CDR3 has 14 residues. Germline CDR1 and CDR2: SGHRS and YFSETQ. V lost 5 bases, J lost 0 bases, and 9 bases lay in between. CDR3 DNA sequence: TGCGCCAGCAGTGAGGTTTCCTCTGGAAACACCATATATTTT. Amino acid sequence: CASSEVSSGNTIYF.

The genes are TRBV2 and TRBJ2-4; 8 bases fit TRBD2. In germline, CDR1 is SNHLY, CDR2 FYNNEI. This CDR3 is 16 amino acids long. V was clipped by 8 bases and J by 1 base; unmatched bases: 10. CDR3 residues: CASGLGREGAKNIQYF. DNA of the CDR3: TGTGCCAGCGGACTTGGCCGGGAGGGGGCCAAAAACATTCAGTACTTC.

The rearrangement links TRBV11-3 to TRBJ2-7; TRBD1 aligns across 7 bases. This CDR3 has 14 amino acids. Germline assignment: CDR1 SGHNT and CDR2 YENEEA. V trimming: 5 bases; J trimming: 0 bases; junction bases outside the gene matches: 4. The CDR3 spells CASSIGGTSYEQYF. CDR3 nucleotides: TGTGCCAGCAGCATAGGGGGCACCTCCTACGAGCAGTACTTC.

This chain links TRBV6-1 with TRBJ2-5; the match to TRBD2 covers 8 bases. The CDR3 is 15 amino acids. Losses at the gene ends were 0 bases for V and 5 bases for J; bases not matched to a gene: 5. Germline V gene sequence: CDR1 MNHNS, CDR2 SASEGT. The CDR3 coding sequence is TGTGCCAGCAGTGAAGCGACGGGGGGGCAGGAGACCCAGTACTTC. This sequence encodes CASSEATGGQETQYF.

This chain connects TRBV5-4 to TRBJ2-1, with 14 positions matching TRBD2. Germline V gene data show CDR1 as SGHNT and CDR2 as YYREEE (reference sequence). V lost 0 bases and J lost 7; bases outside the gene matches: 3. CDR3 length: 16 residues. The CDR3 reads CASSLEGLAGVNEQFF. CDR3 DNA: TGTGCCAGCAGCTTGGAGGGACTAGCGGGAGTAAATGAGCAGTTCTTC. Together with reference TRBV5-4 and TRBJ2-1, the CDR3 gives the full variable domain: ETGVTQSPTHLIKTRGQQVTLRCSSQSGHNTVSWYQQALGQGPQFIFQYYREEENGRGNFPPRFSGLQFPNYSSELNVNALELDDSALYLCASSLEGLAGVNEQFFGPGTRLTVL.